This T cell receptor (beta chain) was identified during a study of OX40 agonist ivuxolimab in advanced cancers. Whole-study context: Two cutaneous melanoma patients and one hepatocellular carcinoma patient, three in all, had partial responses.

Study conclusions and caveats: In the 0.1 to 3.0 mg/kg range, CD4+ and CD8+ blood T cells had expanded clonally by week 6. No antigen was identified for the clonally expanded peripheral T cells.

Comment on this clone: As yet, its antigen is unknown. The CDR3 end shows no conserved phenylalanine or tryptophan, and so a read error is likely.

Trimming removed 4 bases from V and 10 bases from J, with 15 bases in between. This CDR3 region has 14 residues. Germline lookup yields CDR1 SGHDT and CDR2 YYEEEE. The assay was immunoSEQ multiplex PCR, and TCRdb's table has in-frame clones only and misses some. The sample includes roughly 41,000 clones, approximately 86% of them seen just once. The sequenced sample was CD4+ or CD8+ T cells sorted from blood, obtained in a trial of the OX40 agonist ivuxolimab. This TCR was recovered from an adult with an advanced solid tumor such as melanoma, head and neck, liver or kidney cancer. The gene calls are TRBV5-6 and TRBJ1-6, with D unclear. As DNA, the CDR3 is TGTGCCAGCAGCCCAAACGGAGGGTTCTCACCCCTCCACCTT. This encodes CASSPNGGFSPLHL.